The present T cell receptor beta chain was sequenced within a study of human T cells and chemical hapten exposure. The CDR3 spans 13 residues. V lost 5 bases to trimming and J lost 7 bases; unmatched junction nucleotides: 7. The V gene's germline CDR1 is SQVTM and CDR2 ANQGSEA. The sample's time point: patch test 2, 6 weeks after DPC sensitization. Indicated treatment: therapeutic diphenylcyclopropenone sensitization with weekly scalp DPC. MiXCR, applied by TCRdb to the RACE reads, yields one record per CDR3 protein. The sample has 350,000 to 400,000 distinct CDR3 sequences; nearly 6.5% are singletons.

The V call is TRBV29-1, the J call TRBJ1-4; 7 positions match TRBD1. The receptor was derived from a woman between 18 and 29 years old with alopecia areata. Some clones in this sample may be carry-over from other donors' samples. Sequencing was performed on whole blood, taken in connection with sensitization to the hapten diphenylcyclopropenone (DPC). The CDR3 sequence: CSVPGQWGEKLFF. The CDR3 bases are TGCAGCGTTCCGGGACAGTGGGGTGAAAAACTGTTTTTT.